This T cell receptor (beta chain) was recorded in a study of spatial heterogeneity in lung cancer. Study-wide context: There were 72 donors, all of them untreated patients with early-stage non-small cell lung cancer.

Stated time point: blood at routine non-recurrence follow-up after resection. Sequencing covered unsorted whole RNA taken from tumor, nontumor lung or frozen PBMC. This clonotype was counted between two and nine times. In germline, CDR1 is SGHTA, CDR2 FQGNSA. V shed 2 bases and J 3 bases; nucleotides not matched to a gene: 10. The CDR3 has 17 residues. In the library, each TCR cDNA molecule bore its own unique molecular identifier. Each CDR3 protein gets one entry after TCRdb re-called the 5' RACE reads with MiXCR. This table holds 45,000 to 65,000 distinct CDR3 sequences, under 8% found once. The clonotype was recovered from a female donor with early-stage non-small cell lung cancer. The sequenced sample was PBMCs, obtained at follow-up. The chain is built from TRBV7-2 and TRBJ2-3; TRBD2 matches at 8 bases. The CDR3 coding sequence is TGTGCCAGCAGCTTATTACCGGGGGGGACGGGTACAGATACGCAGTATTTT. This gives the protein CASSLLPGGTGTDTQYF.